The clone carrying this T cell receptor (beta chain) turned up a few times. Its antigen is unidentified. PCR was performed a second time for roughly 7 to 11 cycles using a sample-barcoded 5' primer and a J-beta primer mix. TCRdb re-derived calls from the 5' RACE reads in MiXCR, one entry per CDR3 protein. The table records some 1 million distinct CDR3 sequences, 40% to 45% of them present only once. This specimen belongs to a study of blood T cells in healthy people across ages. Findings of the study overall: Considered underestimates were the diversity estimates obtained from one million T cells. Higher diversity and more naive CD4+ cells were features of long-lived donors, compared to aged donors.

The V gene lost 3 bases and the J gene lost 4 bases, with 15 bases spanning the gap. Germline values: CDR1 MDHEN, CDR2 SYDVKM. There are 15 residues in the CDR3. Donors were healthy Caucasian individuals from Russia aged about 6 to 100. Drawn from each donor were 7.5 to 10 milliliters of peripheral blood. The J gene is TRBJ1-2, the V gene TRBV28, with a weak D call TRBD1 (5 bases). The source material was blood. The origin of this receptor is a woman in her fifties or sixties in good health. The CDR3 region is CASSFERDLSYGYTF. In DNA form, the CDR3 reads TGTGCCAGCAGTTTTGAACGGGACTTGAGCTATGGCTACACCTTC.